Following are 11 T cell receptor beta chains from one sample sequenced in a study of cytomegalovirus exposure and HLA in healthy donors. It was with 60 Vbeta and 13 Jbeta primers that the PCR ran. The table came from immunoSEQ multiplex PCR; TCRdb's copy has only in-frame clones and leaves some out. The repertoire holds about 170,000 clones, with roughly 79% as singletons. The sequenced sample was PBMCs. The origin of the receptors is a woman in her thirties in good health and CMV-seropositive.

This clone was observed a single time. V usage is TRBV2 and J usage is TRBJ2-7; 7 bases agree with TRBD2. The CDR3 is made up of 14 amino acids. CDR1 and CDR2 from the germline V gene are SNHLY and FYNNEI. Trimming took 4 bases from V and 3 from J; bases not matched to a gene: 6. CDR3 in amino acids: CASSVRGVGYEQYF. The CDR3 DNA is TGTGCCAGCAGTGTCCGGGGGGTCGGCTACGAGCAGTACTTC.

V usage is TRBV5-1 and J usage is TRBJ2-7, with 12 positions matching TRBD1. The ends lost 3 bases at V and 0 bases at J; junction bases unmatched: 7. This CDR3 region has 17 residues. Per the germline V gene, CDR1 is SGHRS and CDR2 is YFSETQ. The CDR3 reads CASSSGTGGFVSYEQYF. In DNA form, the CDR3 reads TGCGCCAGCAGCTCCGGGACAGGGGGCTTCGTCTCCTACGAGCAGTACTTC.

The CDR3 sequence: CASSLTVSSYNEQFF. For the CDR3, the DNA is TGTGCCAGCAGCTTGACAGTTAGCTCCTACAATGAGCAGTTCTTC. The rearrangement uses TRBV5-6 and TRBJ2-1; D remains unclear. CDR1 SGHDT and CDR2 YYEEEE come from the germline V gene. Between the trimmed V and J ends, which lost 1 base and 0 bases, there was a span of 8 bases. The CDR3 length is 15 residues.

This chain's CDR3 is CSVARGIGEKLFF. The CDR3 nucleotides are TGCAGCGTTGCAAGGGGGATAGGTGAAAAACTGTTTTTT. The chain combines TRBV29-1 with TRBJ1-4; TRBD1 is a possible D gene (6 bases). Trimming cost V 4 bases and J 7 bases, with 13 bases left between them. Germline V gene data show CDR1 as SQVTM and CDR2 as ANQGSEA. The CDR3 spans 13 residues.

This clone was seen a single time. The chain carries TRBV5-1 and TRBJ2-2; 7 bases agree with TRBD2. CDR1 SGHRS and CDR2 YFSETQ come from the germline V gene. J gave up 2 bases and V 7 bases, and 8 bases lay outside the gene matches. This CDR3 has 15 residues. CDR3 sequence reads: CASSSGGSNTGELFF. The CDR3, as DNA: TGCGCCAGCTCCTCGGGGGGATCCAACACCGGGGAGCTGTTTTTT.

This chain links TRBV30 with TRBJ1-2, with a possible D match to TRBD1 (6 bases). The CDR3 extends over 13 amino acids. V gave up 5 bases and J gave up 0 bases, with 10 bases separating them. CDR1 and CDR2 from the germline V gene are GTSNPN and SVGIG (reference sequence). The CDR3 DNA reads as TGTGCCTGGGGGACATCTGCTAACTATGGCTACACCTTC. Encoded protein: CAWGTSANYGYTF.

The genes are TRBV6-5 and TRBJ1-1, with TRBD1 identical over 7 bases. The CDR3 length is 14 residues. Germline CDR1 is MNHEY and CDR2 is SVGAGI. V lost 3 bases and J lost 5; bases outside the gene matches: 6. The CDR3 DNA is TGTGCCAGCAGTTATGGGGCAGGGGGGACTGAAGCTTTCTTT. Its protein is CASSYGAGGTEAFF.

CDR3 coding DNA: TGTGCCTGGAGACAGCCGAACACTGAAGCTTTCTTT. It specifies CAWRQPNTEAFF. This rearrangement joins TRBV30 to TRBJ1-1; D gene unclear. The CDR3 extends over 12 amino acids. The germline V gene encodes CDR1 GTSNPN and CDR2 SVGIG (reference sequence). Trimming removed 3 bases at V and 1 base at J, with 6 bases between.

Concerning this clone itself: The junction shows a germline mismatch at one end, possibly a read error. The CDR3 sequence is CSSSPFRGTKNIQYF. The CDR3 nucleotides read TGTTCCAGCAGCCCCTTTAGGGGAACCAAAAACATTCAGTACTTC. The rearrangement joins TRBV7-9 to TRBJ2-4, with D possibly matching TRBD1 (5 bases). The CDR3 runs 15 residues. From germline, CDR1 is SEHNR and CDR2 FQNEAQ (reference sequence).

The rearrangement joins TRBV10-3 to TRBJ1-5; D gene uncertain. Germline CDR1 and CDR2: ENHRY and SYGVKD. CDR3 length: 15 amino acids. The V end was cut by 4 bases, the J end by 1 base, with 11 bases between. The CDR3 sequence is CAISAAGLSNQPQHF. DNA of the CDR3: TGTGCCATCAGTGCTGCGGGGTTGAGCAATCAGCCCCAGCATTTT.

This chain links TRBV15 with TRBJ1-2, with unresolved D. The ends were cut back, 2 bases at V and 2 bases at J, with 15 bases in the middle. This CDR3 spans 16 amino acids. Germline V gene lookup returns CDR1 LNHNV and CDR2 YYDKDF (reference sequence). CDR3 nucleotides: TGTGCCACCAGCAGAACCCTAATCGGAGGGAACTATGGCTACACCTTC. Amino acid sequence: CATSRTLIGGNYGYTF.